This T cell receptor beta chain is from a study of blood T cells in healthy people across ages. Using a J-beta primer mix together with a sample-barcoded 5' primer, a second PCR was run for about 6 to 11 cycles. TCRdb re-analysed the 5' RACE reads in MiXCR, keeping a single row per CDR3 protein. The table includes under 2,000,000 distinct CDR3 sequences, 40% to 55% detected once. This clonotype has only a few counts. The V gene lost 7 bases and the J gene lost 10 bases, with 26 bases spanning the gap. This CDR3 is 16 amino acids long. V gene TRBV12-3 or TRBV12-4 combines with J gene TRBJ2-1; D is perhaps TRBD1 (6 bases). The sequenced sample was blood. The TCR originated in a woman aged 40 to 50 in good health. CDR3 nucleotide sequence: TGTGCCAGCACCCTCAGACAGACACAGGGTGTGGGGGAGCAGTTCTTC. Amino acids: CASTLRQTQGVGEQFF.